The 26 T cell receptor beta chains presented below share a single source sample, sequenced in a study of T cells after yellow fever vaccination. MiXCR, run by TCRdb on the 5' RACE reads, gives a single entry per CDR3 protein. This table has under 600,000 distinct CDR3 sequences, 13% appearing once. The input for sequencing was PBMCs, taken on the day of the yellow fever booster vaccination. All receptors come from a man aged 25 to 40 who received the YFV17D yellow fever vaccine.

As concerns this clonotype: A read error may produce the germline difference seen at one junction end. The chain is built from TRBV18 and TRBJ2-1; D not resolved. The germline V gene encodes CDR1 KGHSH and CDR2 LQKENI. The CDR3 is 12 residues long. CDR3 loop: CTSSQTGNEQFF. The CDR3 coding sequence is TGTACCAGCTCGCAAACGGGCAATGAGCAGTTCTTC.

This clonotype was detected ten times or more. The genes are TRBV11-3 and TRBJ2-1; 9 positions agree with TRBD1. Germline CDR1 is SGHNT and CDR2 is YENEEA. After removal of 5 bases from V and 7 bases from J, the junction contained 3 bases not matched to a gene. The CDR3 has 13 residues. The DNA of the CDR3 is TGTGCCAGCAGCGAACAGGGGGCTAATGAGCAGTTCTTC. Its protein product is CASSEQGANEQFF.

The chain joins TRBV10-3 to TRBJ2-1, with D possibly TRBD1 on 6 matching bases. This CDR3 spans 12 amino acids. Between the trimmed V and J ends, which lost 8 bases and 7 bases, there was a span of 12 bases. The germline CDR1 and CDR2 sequences are ENHRY and SYGVKD. Here the CDR3 reads CAIGAGENEQFF. The CDR3 DNA sequence: TGTGCCATCGGGGCAGGGGAGAATGAGCAGTTCTTC.

The chain employs TRBV6-5 and TRBJ2-7; D is perhaps TRBD2 (6 bases). CDR1 is MNHEY and CDR2 is SVGAGI in the germline V gene. CDR3 length: 10 amino acids. The CDR3 DNA reads TGTGTTGCGGGAACCTACGAGCAGTACTTC. It translates to CVAGTYEQYF.

There are a few counts of this clonotype. The chain employs TRBV29-1 and TRBJ2-7, with TRBD2 identical over 8 bases. The CDR3 runs 13 residues. Trimming at V came to 4 bases and at J to 3 bases, leaving 5 bases not matched to a gene. CDR1 is SQVTM, CDR2 ANQGSEA, per germline. The DNA for the CDR3 is TGCAGCGTTGTGCTCAGCGGGAGCTACGAGCAGTACTTC. This sequence encodes CSVVLSGSYEQYF.

The rearrangement joins TRBV18 to TRBJ2-1; 7 positions match TRBD1. Germline CDR1 reads KGHSH; CDR2 reads LQKENI. CDR3 length equals 15 residues. Unmatched junction bases numbered 0, after V lost 1 base and J lost 0 bases. The CDR3 protein is CASSPRQGSYNEQFF. The DNA of the CDR3 is TGTGCCAGCTCACCACGACAGGGCTCCTACAATGAGCAGTTCTTC.

CDR3 protein: CASSQRQERTDTQYF. The CDR3 DNA reads TGTGCCAGCTCACAAAGACAGGAGCGCACAGATACGCAGTATTTT. This chain uses TRBV18 with TRBJ2-3; a weak D match, TRBD1 (6 bases). This CDR3 is built from 15 residues. Trimming removed 4 bases at V and 1 base at J, with 12 bases between. The germline CDR1 and CDR2 sequences are KGHSH and LQKENI. Supplemented by reference TRBV18 and TRBJ2-3, the full variable domain reads NAGVMQNPRHLVRRRGQEARLRCSPMKGHSHVYWYRQLPEEGLKFMVYLQKENIIDESGMPKERFSAEFPKEGPSILRIQQVVRGDSAAYFCASSQRQERTDTQYFGPGTRLTVL.

The chain uses TRBV28 and TRBJ2-3, with a possible D match to TRBD1 (6 bases). The length of the CDR3 is 15 residues. V was clipped by 2 bases and J by 9 bases, with 18 bases between them. Germline V gene lookup returns CDR1 MDHEN and CDR2 SYDVKM. The CDR3 here is CASSLPLRRTATQYF. CDR3 in DNA: TGTGCCAGCAGTTTACCCCTAAGGAGGACAGCCACGCAGTATTTT.

The chain employs TRBV20-1 and TRBJ2-3, with D possibly being TRBD2 (7 bases). V gave up 5 bases and J gave up 2 bases, with 14 bases separating them. Germline V lookup: CDR1 DFQATT, CDR2 SNEGSKA (reference sequence). This CDR3 contains 14 residues. CDR3 sequence: CSARGAGTTDTQYF. The DNA of the CDR3 is TGCAGTGCTCGGGGGGCCGGGACCACAGATACGCAGTATTTT.

This clonotype was recorded at least ten times. The V and J genes are TRBV5-1 and TRBJ2-7, with D hard to call. CDR1 and CDR2 from the germline V gene are SGHRS and YFSETQ. There are 15 residues in the CDR3. V was trimmed by 0 bases and J by 2 bases, leaving 12 bases between them. The CDR3 DNA reads as TGCGCCAGCAGCTTGGCCACAGCGCCTACCTACGAGCAGTACTTC. Translating gives CASSLATAPTYEQYF. Variable domain in full (rest from reference TRBV5-1 and TRBJ2-7): KAGVTQTPRYLIKTRGQQVTLSCSPISGHRSVSWYQQTPGQGLQFLFEYFSETQRNKGNFPGRFSGRQFSNSRSEMNVSTLELGDSALYLCASSLATAPTYEQYFGPGTRLTVT.

The chain employs TRBV7-2 and TRBJ2-5; a weak D match, TRBD2 (6 bases). The CDR3 runs 16 residues. CDR1 is SGHTA, CDR2 FQGNSA, per germline. Trimming cost V 1 base and J 0 bases, with 12 bases left between them. CDR3 residues: CASSLDRGRYQETQYF. CDR3 DNA: TGTGCCAGCAGCTTAGATCGAGGGAGGTACCAAGAGACCCAGTACTTC. The whole variable domain, remainder taken from reference TRBV7-2 and TRBJ2-5, is GAGVSQSPSNKVTEKGKDVELRCDPISGHTALYWYRQSLGQGLEFLIYFQGNSAPDKSGLPSDRFSAERTGGSVSTLTIQRTQQEDSAVYLCASSLDRGRYQETQYFGPGTRLLVL.

The chain joins TRBV28 to TRBJ1-3; 8 bases are shared with TRBD1. The CDR3 covers 15 residues. Germline V lookup: CDR1 MDHEN, CDR2 SYDVKM. V gave up 5 bases and J gave up 6 bases; unmatched junction bases: 9. CDR3 bases: TGTGCCAGCAGTCAATGGACAGGGTTGGCAAACACCATATATTTT. Its protein is CASSQWTGLANTIYF.

This clonotype turned up a few times. J is TRBJ2-1 and V is TRBV6-5; 9 positions agree with TRBD1. Trimming removed 7 bases from V and 11 bases from J; junction bases left unmatched: 3. The CDR3 runs to 11 residues. Per germline, CDR1 MNHEY and CDR2 SVGAGI. The DNA for the CDR3 is TGTGCCAGCATGGGACAGGGAAAGCAGTTCTTC. Translating it yields CASMGQGKQFF.

This clonotype was recorded a few times. V and J are TRBV6-5 and TRBJ2-7; a possible D gene is TRBD2 (5 bases). There are 14 residues in the CDR3. V lost 1 base and J lost 7, with 14 bases in between. The germline V gene encodes CDR1 MNHEY and CDR2 SVGAGI. The CDR3 coding sequence is TGTGCCAGCAGTTACTTGGTCAACCCGGGGGAGCAGTACTTC. It specifies CASSYLVNPGEQYF.

This sequence joins TRBV27 and TRBJ1-6; TRBD1 aligns across 7 bases. CDR3 size: 13 residues. Per germline, CDR1 MNHEY and CDR2 SMNVEV (reference sequence). Trimming cost V 7 bases and J 7 bases; bases outside gene matches: 4. The CDR3, as DNA: TGTGCCAGCAAGGGACAGAGAAATTCACCCCTCCACTTT. Protein: CASKGQRNSPLHF.

This clonotype was detected only a few times. This chain joins TRBV4-3 and TRBJ2-6, with TRBD2 identical over 14 bases. J lost 3 bases, V lost 1 base, and 2 bases had no gene match. Germline V gene sequence: CDR1 LGHNA, CDR2 YSLEER. CDR3 length equals 18 residues. The CDR3 DNA sequence: TGCGCCAGCAGCCAAGGACTAGCGGGAGGGTTTGGGGCCAACGTCCTGACTTTC. Encoded protein: CASSQGLAGGFGANVLTF.

In this sample, this clonotype turned up a few times. V and J are TRBV20-1 and TRBJ2-1, with TRBD2 matching over 7 bases. CDR1 DFQATT and CDR2 SNEGSKA come from the germline V gene (reference sequence). The CDR3 sequence is 14 residues long. V shed 1 base and J 4 bases; nucleotides not matched to a gene: 4. The CDR3 is CSARGVSGYNEQFF. The CDR3 region has the DNA TGCAGTGCTAGAGGTGTTAGCGGGTACAATGAGCAGTTCTTC.

This clonotype was counted only a few times. The V call is TRBV5-4, the J call TRBJ2-2; 12 nucleotides align to TRBD2. The ends lost 3 bases at V and 7 bases at J; junction bases unmatched: 13. The CDR3 has 18 residues. The germline CDR1 and CDR2 sequences are SGHNT and YYREEE (reference sequence). The CDR3 spells CASSSETSGSLLGGELFF. The CDR3 DNA is TGTGCCAGCAGCTCCGAGACTAGCGGGAGTCTCTTGGGCGGGGAGCTGTTTTTT.

The genes are TRBV6-1 and TRBJ2-5; 9 nucleotides agree with TRBD1. This CDR3 is built from 15 residues. The junction had 5 bases not matched to a gene; V was cut back by 6 bases and J by 0 bases. Germline lookup yields CDR1 MNHNS and CDR2 SASEGT. Here the CDR3 reads CASRRDRGNQETQYF. The CDR3 nucleotides read TGTGCCAGCAGACGAGACAGGGGGAACCAAGAGACCCAGTACTTC.

This clonotype appeared many times. This rearrangement joins TRBV29-1 to TRBJ2-1; perhaps TRBD1 as D (5 bases). CDR1 and CDR2 (germline): SQVTM, ANQGSEA. The CDR3 runs 16 residues. The V and J ends lost 2 bases and 2 bases respectively, with 16 bases between them. The CDR3 reads CSVEPGDSSTYNEQFF. Written as DNA, the CDR3 is TGCAGCGTTGAACCTGGCGACAGCTCAACCTACAATGAGCAGTTCTTC.

The sample holds many counts of this clonotype. The chain couples TRBV12-3 or TRBV12-4 to TRBJ2-1; the D gene is possibly TRBD2 (6 bases). V dropped 3 bases and J dropped 6 bases, with 15 bases sitting between them. The CDR3 is 15 residues long. CDR3 amino acids: CASSLGGAQFNEQFF. DNA of the CDR3: TGTGCCAGCAGTTTGGGCGGGGCTCAATTCAATGAGCAGTTCTTC.

In its sample, this clonotype was seen many times. The chain carries TRBV5-1 and TRBJ2-7, with D uncertain. Germline V gene sequence: CDR1 SGHRS, CDR2 YFSETQ. V was trimmed by 4 bases and J by 2 bases, leaving 4 bases between them. The CDR3 has 11 amino acids. The chain's CDR3 is CASSTPYEQYF. The CDR3 coding sequence is TGCGCCAGCAGCACCCCCTACGAGCAGTACTTC.

In this sample, this clonotype turned up a few times. V gene TRBV30 combines with J gene TRBJ2-1; possible D gene TRBD1, 6 bases. Trimming stripped 1 base from V and 9 bases from J, with 13 bases between. The CDR3 is 13 residues long. CDR1 is GTSNPN, CDR2 SVGIG, per germline (reference sequence). CDR3 protein: CAWSALQGTEQFF. DNA for the CDR3: TGTGCCTGGAGTGCTTTACAGGGCACTGAGCAGTTCTTC.

V is TRBV29-1 and J is TRBJ1-1; no definite D call. Germline V CDR1 and CDR2: SQVTM, ANQGSEA. V gave up 7 bases and J gave up 6 bases, with 18 bases separating them. This CDR3 region has 13 residues. CDR3: CSAAAWGFAEAFF. The CDR3, as DNA: TGCAGCGCGGCCGCATGGGGTTTTGCTGAAGCTTTCTTT.

The chain joins TRBV20-1 to TRBJ2-2; D unresolved. The ends were cut back, 1 base at V and 2 bases at J, with 5 bases in the middle. The germline CDR1 and CDR2 sequences are DFQATT and SNEGSKA (reference sequence). CDR3 length: 13 residues. CDR3 DNA: TGCAGTGCTAGAGTGGTTAACACCGGGGAGCTGTTTTTT. Translating it yields CSARVVNTGELFF.

V is TRBV7-8 and J is TRBJ2-7; D unresolved. The CDR3 has 15 residues. Trimming took off 5 bases at V and 3 bases at J, with 17 bases between the two ends. CDR1 is SGHVS and CDR2 is FQNEAQ in the germline V gene. The CDR3: CASSPGGESNYEQYF. DNA for the CDR3: TGTGCCAGCAGCCCAGGTGGGGAATCCAACTACGAGCAGTACTTC. Drawing the rest from reference TRBV7-8 and TRBJ2-7, the complete variable domain is GAGVSQSPRYKVAKRGQDVALRCDPISGHVSLFWYQQALGQGPEFLTYFQNEAQLDKSGLPSDRFFAERPEGSVSTLKIQRTQQEDSAVYLCASSPGGESNYEQYFGPGTRLTVT.